This T cell receptor beta chain was identified in a study of cytomegalovirus exposure and HLA in healthy donors. With 60 Vbeta and 13 Jbeta primers, the PCR was carried out. Sequencing used immunoSEQ multiplex PCR; TCRdb keeps in-frame clones, though not all of them. The sample lists about 140,000 clones, around 79% occurring once. The CDR3 contains 15 residues. Germline-derived CDR1 and CDR2 are MNHEY and SVGAGI. The J segment lost 9 bases and the V segment lost 6 bases, leaving 11 bases of the junction unmatched. This clone appeared a single time. This receptor was taken from a male donor in good health and CMV-seronegative. This chain joins TRBV6-5 and TRBJ2-1, with 10 bases fitting TRBD2. The sequencing sample was made of PBMCs. This chain's CDR3 is CASSPSPGLASEQFF. For the CDR3, the DNA is TGTGCCAGCAGCCCCAGCCCGGGACTAGCGAGTGAGCAGTTCTTC.